Shown below are 20 T cell receptor beta chains from a single sample sequenced in a study of cytomegalovirus exposure and HLA in healthy donors. A multiplex PCR was run with 60 Vbeta primers and 13 Jbeta primers. Using immunoSEQ multiplex PCR, the repertoire was profiled, and TCRdb retains in-frame clones only, with some absent. The sample lists 150,000 to 200,000 clones, about 65% seen once, with 3.5% to 5.5% in the top ten. Sequencing used PBMCs. The receptors were sampled from a woman aged 18-29 years in good health and CMV-seropositive.

The chain links TRBV7-9 to TRBJ2-7; D is possibly TRBD2 (6 bases). From germline, CDR1 is SEHNR and CDR2 FQNEAQ (reference sequence). This CDR3 region has 9 residues. This chain's CDR3 is CPNGSEQYF. The CDR3 nucleotides are TGTCCCAACGGGAGCGAGCAGTACTTC. Variable domain in full (rest from reference TRBV7-9 and TRBJ2-7): DTGVSQNPRHKITKRGQNVTFRCDPISEHNRLYWYRQTLGQGPEFLTYFQNEAQLEKSRLLSDRFSAERPKGSFSTLEIQRTEQGDSAMYLCPNGSEQYFGPGTRLTVT.

The rearrangement links TRBV21-1 to TRBJ1-5; the D call TRBD1 from the table was never checked on the DNA. TRBV21-1 is labeled a pseudogene. The CDR3 is 13 residues long. This chain's CDR3 is CASPGTNDQPQHF. DNA for the CDR3: TGTGCCAGCCCCGGGACAAATGATCAGCCCCAGCATTTT.

The CDR3 loop reads CTSSQEEGSGAFF. The CDR3 region has the DNA TGCACCAGCAGCCAAGAGGAAGGGAGTGGAGCTTTCTTT. The rearrangement links TRBV1 to TRBJ1-1. TRBV1 has pseudogene status. The CDR3 is 13 amino acids.

The chain carries TRBV13 and TRBJ2-1, with D perhaps matching TRBD2 (7 bases). The CDR3 runs 16 residues. The germline V gene encodes CDR1 PRHDT and CDR2 FYEKMQ (reference sequence). Trimming cost V 3 bases and J 7 bases, with 19 bases left between them. In nucleotides, the CDR3 is TGTGCCAGCAGCTTGAAGGTTGAAGGGGGGGGAAATGAGCAGTTCTTC. Translation gives CASSLKVEGGGNEQFF. The variable domain in full, completed from reference TRBV13 and TRBJ2-1, reads AAGVIQSPRHLIKEKRETATLKCYPIPRHDTVYWYQQGPGQDPQFLISFYEKMQSDKGSIPDRFSAQQFSDYHSELNMSSLELGDSALYFCASSLKVEGGGNEQFFGPGTRLTVL.

The chain recombines TRBV29-1 with TRBJ1-1; TRBD1 matches at 7 bases. This CDR3 contains 13 residues. V shed 1 base, J shed 4 bases, and the junction held 3 bases outside the gene matches. Germline V lookup: CDR1 SQVTM, CDR2 ANQGSEA. The CDR3 coding sequence is TGCAGCGTTGAAGTTGCAGGGGGCACTGAAGCTTTCTTT. It translates to CSVEVAGGTEAFF.

The CDR3 protein is CASSPSDRAGTEAFF. DNA of the CDR3: TGTGCCAGCAGCCCCTCGGACAGGGCGGGCACTGAAGCTTTCTTT. V and J are TRBV7-2 and TRBJ1-1; 8 bases line up with TRBD1. Germline trimming cut 5 bases from V and 4 bases from J; bases unmatched to any gene: 9. The germline V gene has CDR1 SGHTA and CDR2 FQGNSA. The CDR3 extends over 15 amino acids.

This clone has just a few counts. This chain uses TRBV15 with TRBJ2-5; a weak D match, TRBD1 (6 bases). The CDR3 is 14 amino acids. Germline-derived CDR1 and CDR2 are LNHNV and YYDKDF (reference sequence). Between the trimmed V and J ends, which lost 0 bases and 5 bases, there was a span of 10 bases. The CDR3 reads CATSRDRGVETQYF. The CDR3 DNA is TGTGCCACCAGCAGAGACAGGGGTGTCGAGACCCAGTACTTC.

This clone has just a few counts. The CDR3 protein is CASSEQGATNEKLFF. In nucleotides, the CDR3 is TGTGCCAGCAGTGAACAGGGGGCTACTAATGAAAAACTGTTTTTT. The chain joins TRBV2 to TRBJ1-4; 8 nucleotides line up with TRBD1. With 2 bases clipped from V and 2 bases from J, the junction kept 1 base outside the gene matches. The CDR3 is 15 amino acids. Germline CDR1 is SNHLY and CDR2 is FYNNEI.

About this clone: Other DNA sequences in this specimen translate into the identical CDR3. The chain recombines TRBV5-1 with TRBJ1-6; a weak D match, TRBD1 (5 bases). This CDR3 is built from 14 residues. V gave up 3 bases and J gave up 7 bases, with 11 bases separating them. CDR1 is SGHRS, CDR2 YFSETQ, per germline. The CDR3 loop is CASSSTVPNSPLHF. In nucleotides, the CDR3 is TGCGCCAGCAGCTCGACAGTGCCGAATTCACCCCTCCACTTT.

The chain recombines TRBV28 with TRBJ2-7; TRBD1 is a possible D gene (6 bases). The germline CDR1 and CDR2 sequences are MDHEN and SYDVKM. The CDR3 extends over 16 amino acids. V lost 7 bases and J 3 bases, leaving 22 bases between the germline ends. The CDR3 spells CASTPRTAEVGYEQYF. The CDR3 DNA is TGTGCCAGCACCCCTCGGACAGCCGAAGTCGGCTACGAGCAGTACTTC.

The chain has TRBV5-1 and TRBJ2-1; a possible D gene is TRBD2 (5 bases). The ends were cut back, 0 bases at V and 3 bases at J, with 19 bases in the middle. CDR3 length equals 18 residues. The germline V gene encodes CDR1 SGHRS and CDR2 YFSETQ. The CDR3 spells CASSLGFFLAENYNEQFF. CDR3 sequence (DNA): TGCGCCAGCAGCTTGGGTTTTTTCCTAGCAGAAAACTACAATGAGCAGTTCTTC.

The genes are TRBV27 and TRBJ1-4; 9 positions match TRBD1. CDR1 and CDR2 from the germline V gene are MNHEY and SMNVEV (reference sequence). After removal of 7 bases from V and 6 bases from J, the junction contained 6 bases not matched to a gene. The CDR3 loop spans 14 amino acids. The CDR3 DNA reads TGTGCCAGCAAACCGGGACAGGGATATGAAAAACTGTTTTTT. Its translation is CASKPGQGYEKLFF.

The chain recombines TRBV28 with TRBJ1-2, with 10 bases aligning to TRBD1. The CDR3 contains 16 residues. Germline V gives CDR1 MDHEN, CDR2 SYDVKM. V lost 1 base and J lost 3; bases outside the gene matches: 5. CDR3: CASSLLTGGTYYGYTF. CDR3 nucleotides: TGTGCCAGCAGTTTATTGACAGGGGGCACTTACTATGGCTACACCTTC.

The chain recombines TRBV10-3 with TRBJ2-7; tentatively, D is TRBD2 (6 bases). Germline lookup yields CDR1 ENHRY and CDR2 SYGVKD. The CDR3 spans 20 residues. V gave up 0 bases and J gave up 3 bases, with 27 bases separating them. In DNA, the CDR3 is TGTGCCATCAGTGAGTCGGGATCGCGGGAACGGAATACCGGCCTCTACGAGCAGTACTTC. Its translation: CAISESGSRERNTGLYEQYF.

V is TRBV5-1 and J is TRBJ2-2, with 8 positions matching TRBD2. V was clipped by 4 bases and J by 4 bases; unmatched bases: 9. Germline assignment: CDR1 SGHRS and CDR2 YFSETQ. The CDR3 length is 16 residues. CDR3 DNA sequence: TGCGCCAGCAGCCTACAAGGACGGGGGGGCACCGGGGAGCTGTTTTTT. This gives the protein CASSLQGRGGTGELFF.

This clone has just a few counts. The chain combines TRBV20-1 with TRBJ1-2, with D uncertain. Trimming took 4 bases from V and 8 from J, leaving 11 bases between them. CDR1 and CDR2 from the germline V gene are DFQATT and SNEGSKA (reference sequence). The CDR3 is 11 residues long. The DNA for the CDR3 is TGCAGTGCTATACTGGGAGTGGGCTACACCTTC. Translated: CSAILGVGYTF.

The V gene is TRBV7-9, the J gene TRBJ2-7; TRBD2 aligns across 7 bases. Trimming took 3 bases from V and 2 from J; bases not matched to a gene: 4. The germline gives CDR1 SEHNR, CDR2 FQNEAQ (reference sequence). There are 14 residues in the CDR3. CDR3: CASSLQGGTYEQYF. The CDR3 DNA is TGTGCCAGCAGCTTGCAGGGAGGGACCTACGAGCAGTACTTC. Supplemented by reference TRBV7-9 and TRBJ2-7, the full variable domain reads DTGVSQNPRHKITKRGQNVTFRCDPISEHNRLYWYRQTLGQGPEFLTYFQNEAQLEKSRLLSDRFSAERPKGSFSTLEIQRTEQGDSAMYLCASSLQGGTYEQYFGPGTRLTVT.

This clone was picked up one time. This chain uses TRBV15 with TRBJ2-7; TRBD2 might be the D (6 bases). The CDR3 sequence is 15 residues long. CDR1 LNHNV and CDR2 YYDKDF come from the germline V gene (reference sequence). V lost 4 bases to trimming and J lost 3 bases, with 16 bases between them. The CDR3: CATSIISGEGYEQYF. The CDR3 DNA reads TGTGCCACCAGCATCATCTCGGGGGAAGGCTACGAGCAGTACTTC.

This clone was counted only a few times. V usage is TRBV9 and J usage is TRBJ1-1; D is unresolved. V lost 4 bases to trimming and J lost 2 bases, with 12 bases between them. In germline, CDR1 is SGDLS, CDR2 YYNGEE. The CDR3 covers 14 residues. The CDR3 spells CASSTDTGNTEAFF. Written as DNA, the CDR3 is TGTGCCAGCAGCACTGACACGGGAAACACTGAAGCTTTCTTT.

The chain recombines TRBV23-1 with TRBJ2-7, with 8 bases lining up with TRBD2. TRBV23-1 is flagged as an ORF with uncertain function. The CDR3 covers 16 residues. Trimming removed 7 bases from V and 5 bases from J; junction bases left unmatched: 16. As DNA, the CDR3 is TGCGCCAGCACCCTGGACCCCCGGGAGGGCCGGAACGAGCAGTACTTC. This translates into CASTLDPREGRNEQYF.